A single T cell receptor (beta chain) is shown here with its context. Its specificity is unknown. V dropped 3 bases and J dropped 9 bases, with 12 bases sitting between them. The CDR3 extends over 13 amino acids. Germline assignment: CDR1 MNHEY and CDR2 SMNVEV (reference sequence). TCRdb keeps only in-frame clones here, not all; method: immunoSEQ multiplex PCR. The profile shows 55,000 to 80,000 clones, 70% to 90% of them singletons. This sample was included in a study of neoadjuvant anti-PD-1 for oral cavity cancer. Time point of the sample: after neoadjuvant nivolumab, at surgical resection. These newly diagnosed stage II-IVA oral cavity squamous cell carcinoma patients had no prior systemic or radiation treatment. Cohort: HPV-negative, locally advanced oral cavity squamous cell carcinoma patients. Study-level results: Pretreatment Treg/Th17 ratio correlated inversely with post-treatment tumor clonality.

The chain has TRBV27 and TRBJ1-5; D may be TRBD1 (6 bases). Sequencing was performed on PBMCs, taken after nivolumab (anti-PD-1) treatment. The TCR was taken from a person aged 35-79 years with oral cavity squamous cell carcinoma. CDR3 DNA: TGTGCCAGCAGTTTCGACAGGTATCTGCCCCAGCATTTT. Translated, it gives CASSFDRYLPQHF.